This T cell receptor beta chain stems from a study of blood T cell repertoires in COVID-19. About the study: Whether acute or convalescent, the COVID-19 samples came from the United States, Italy and Spain. PBMCs, B-cell-depleted T cells, or T cells were the source of the cDNA or gDNA that made up the material.

Profiling relied on immunoSEQ multiplex PCR, and the TCRdb table lists in-frame clones only, not all of them. In the table there are 84,000 or so clones, roughly 77% of which are singletons. This clone has a handful of counts. The V gene's germline CDR1 is SGHTA and CDR2 FQGNSA. This CDR3 has 17 residues. The V and J ends lost 3 bases and 4 bases, in that order; junction bases with no gene match: 8. J is TRBJ2-3 and V is TRBV7-2; 12 positions agree with TRBD2. The receptor's source is a human donor in a cohort sampled during active COVID-19. The sample was peripheral blood. In DNA form, the CDR3 reads TGTGCCAGCAGCTTTTCAGGAGCTAGCGGGGGGGCAGATACGCAGTATTTT. As protein: CASSFSGASGGADTQYF.